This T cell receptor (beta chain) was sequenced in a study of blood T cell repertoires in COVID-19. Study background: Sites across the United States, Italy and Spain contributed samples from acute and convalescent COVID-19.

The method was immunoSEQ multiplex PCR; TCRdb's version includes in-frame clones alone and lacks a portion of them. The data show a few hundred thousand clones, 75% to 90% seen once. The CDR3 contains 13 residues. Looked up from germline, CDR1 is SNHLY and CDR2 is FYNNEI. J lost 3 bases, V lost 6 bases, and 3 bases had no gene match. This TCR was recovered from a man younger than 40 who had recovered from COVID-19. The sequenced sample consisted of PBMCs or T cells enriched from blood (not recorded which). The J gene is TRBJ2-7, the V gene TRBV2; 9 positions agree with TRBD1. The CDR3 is CASRGTGLYEQYF. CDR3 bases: TGTGCCAGCAGGGGGACAGGGCTCTACGAGCAGTACTTC.